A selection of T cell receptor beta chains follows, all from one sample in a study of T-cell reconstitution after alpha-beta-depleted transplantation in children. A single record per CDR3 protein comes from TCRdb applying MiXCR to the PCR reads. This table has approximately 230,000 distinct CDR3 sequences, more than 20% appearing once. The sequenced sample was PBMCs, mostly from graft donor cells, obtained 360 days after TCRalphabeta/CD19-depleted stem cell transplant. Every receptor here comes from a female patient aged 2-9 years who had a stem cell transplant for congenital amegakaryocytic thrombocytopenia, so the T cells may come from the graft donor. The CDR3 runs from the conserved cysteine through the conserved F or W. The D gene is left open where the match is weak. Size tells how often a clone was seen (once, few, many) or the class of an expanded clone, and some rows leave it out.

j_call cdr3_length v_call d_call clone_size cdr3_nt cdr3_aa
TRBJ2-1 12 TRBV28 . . TGTGCCAGGACCGGGGCCTACAATGAGCAGTTCTTC CARTGAYNEQFF
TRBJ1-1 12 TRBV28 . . TGTGCCAGCAGTGAAAGGGGGACTGAAGCTTTCTTT CASSERGTEAFF
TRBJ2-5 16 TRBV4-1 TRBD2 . TGCGTCAGCAGCCAAGCTGTAGCGGGGGGACAAGAGACCCAGTACTTC CVSSQAVAGGQETQYF
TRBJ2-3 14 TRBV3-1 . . TGTGCCAGCAGCGAACGGGACAACACAGATACGCAGTATTTT CASSERDNTDTQYF
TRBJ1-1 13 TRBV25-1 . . TGTGCCAGCAGTGAAAGGTTAGGGCGGGCAGCTTTCTTT CASSERLGRAAFF
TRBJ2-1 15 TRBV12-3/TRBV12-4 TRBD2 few TGTGCCAGCAGCCTTAGCGGGATGTCCTACAATGAGCAGTTCTTC CASSLSGMSYNEQFF
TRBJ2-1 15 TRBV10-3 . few TGTGCCATCAGTGAGCCGCTCCCTAGTTTCCATGAGCAGTTCTTC CAISEPLPSFHEQFF
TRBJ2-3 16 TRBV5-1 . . TGCGCCAGCAGGAATGGGTGGGGCCCTAGCACAGATACGCAGTATTTT CASRNGWGPSTDTQYF
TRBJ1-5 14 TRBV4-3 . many TGCGCCAGCAGCCAAGATTTGAGTTACCAGCCCCAGCATTTT CASSQDLSYQPQHF
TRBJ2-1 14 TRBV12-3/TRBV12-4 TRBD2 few TGTGCCAGCAGTTTATCTAGCGGGGTCAATGAGCAGTTCTTC CASSLSSGVNEQFF
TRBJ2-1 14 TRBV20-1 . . TGCAGTGCTAGGGATGCTGGCTCCTACAATGAGCAGTTCTTC CSARDAGSYNEQFF
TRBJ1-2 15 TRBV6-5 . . TGTGCCAGCAGTTATAGGCCCGCGGCTAACTATGGCTACACCTTC CASSYRPAANYGYTF
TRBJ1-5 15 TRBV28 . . TGTGCCAGCAGTTTTTCAGGGCGGGGGGATCAGCCCCAGCATTTT CASSFSGRGDQPQHF
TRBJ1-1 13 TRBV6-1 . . TGTGCCAGCAGCCTTGAATGGAACACTGAAGCTTTCTTT CASSLEWNTEAFF
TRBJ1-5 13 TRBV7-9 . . TGTGCCAGCTCCCGGGGGGGTGATCAGCCCCAGCATTTT CASSRGGDQPQHF
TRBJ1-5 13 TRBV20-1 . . TGCAGTGCTAGAGAGGATAGCAATCAGCCCCAGCATTTT CSAREDSNQPQHF
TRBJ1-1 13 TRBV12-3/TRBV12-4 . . TGTGCCAGCAGTATGGGAGAGGTCACTGAAGCTTTCTTT CASSMGEVTEAFF
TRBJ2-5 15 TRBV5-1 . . TGCGCCAGCAGCTTGGCGGGGGCTGGGCAAGAGACCCAGTACTTC CASSLAGAGQETQYF
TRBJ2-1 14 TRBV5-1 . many TGCGCCAGCAGGGTCCCCGGGACGATCTATGAGCAGTTCTTC CASRVPGTIYEQFF
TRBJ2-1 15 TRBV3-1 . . TGTGCCAGCAGCCAAGTTTCCGGTCCCGGGGAGGAGCAGTTCTTC CASSQVSGPGEEQFF
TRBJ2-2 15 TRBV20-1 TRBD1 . TGCAGTGCTAGACGACAGGGGGCTAACACCGGGGAGCTGTTTTTT CSARRQGANTGELFF
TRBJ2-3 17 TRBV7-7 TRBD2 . TGTGCCAGCAGCCCGAAGTACGGGGGGGGTGGCACAGATACGCAGTATTTT CASSPKYGGGGTDTQYF
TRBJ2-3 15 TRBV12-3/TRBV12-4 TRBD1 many TGTGCCAGCAGACAAACAGGGGGCCAGGCAGATACGCAGTATTTT CASRQTGGQADTQYF
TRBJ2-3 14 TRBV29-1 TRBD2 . TGCAGCGTGGCACTAGCGGGGGGCACAGATACGCAGTATTTT CSVALAGGTDTQYF
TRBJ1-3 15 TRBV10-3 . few TGTGCCATCAGTCCAGCGGCTTACTCTGGAAACACCATATATTTT CAISPAAYSGNTIYF
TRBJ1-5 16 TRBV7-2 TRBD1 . TGTGCCAGCAGCTTAGGGACAGGGGGCCGCAATCAGCCCCAGCATTTT CASSLGTGGRNQPQHF
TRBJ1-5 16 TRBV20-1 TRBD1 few TGCAGTGCTAGTAGTAGGGGGCTTTGGGGCAATCAGCCCCAGCATTTT CSASSRGLWGNQPQHF